One and the same sample provided the 13 T cell receptor beta chains below, sequenced in a study of T cell responses to AZD1222 COVID-19 vaccine. Assay used: immunoSEQ multiplex PCR; TCRdb lists only in-frame clones, some missing. The sample lists 110,000 to 150,000 clones, over 90% occurring once. This material consisted of peripheral blood, taken on day 0 of AZD1222 vaccination. These TCRs come from an adult in good health.

This clone was seen more than once but under ten times. This sequence joins TRBV15 and TRBJ2-1; a possible D gene is TRBD2 (5 bases). The CDR3 is 14 amino acids. Deletions cut 0 bases from V and 7 bases from J, with 10 bases between. Germline V CDR1 and CDR2: LNHNV, YYDKDF (reference sequence). CDR3 protein: CATSRDKAVNEQFF. CDR3 nucleotides: TGTGCCACCAGCAGAGATAAAGCGGTAAATGAGCAGTTCTTC.

This clone has a single count. V and J are TRBV7-9 and TRBJ1-1; D is possibly TRBD1 (6 bases). Germline assignment: CDR1 SEHNR and CDR2 FQNEAQ (reference sequence). Trimming cost V 6 bases and J 7 bases, with 15 bases left between them. The CDR3 is 13 residues long. Here the CDR3 DNA reads TGTGCCAGCAGAAGCAGAGGACAGCTTGAAGCTTTCTTT. Translation: CASRSRGQLEAFF.

This chain uses TRBV5-1 with TRBJ1-5; D remains unclear. The CDR3 is made up of 14 amino acids. The V and J ends lost 2 bases and 3 bases respectively, with 9 bases between them. Per germline, CDR1 SGHRS and CDR2 YFSETQ. The CDR3 DNA follows: TGCGCCAGCAGCTTATCCCTATTCAATCAGCCCCAGCATTTT. Protein sequence: CASSLSLFNQPQHF.

The chain is built from TRBV6-5 and TRBJ1-1; no definite D call. Per germline, CDR1 MNHEY and CDR2 SVGAGI. This CDR3 comprises 11 residues. Trimming took off 7 bases at V and 11 bases at J, with 14 bases between the two ends. CDR3 sequence (DNA): TGTGCCAGCAAAGGCCTCCAGACGGCTTTCTTT. Its translation is CASKGLQTAFF.

The sample holds one count of this clone. The chain recombines TRBV27 with TRBJ2-3, with D possibly TRBD2 on 6 matching bases. This CDR3 has 15 residues. CDR1 and CDR2 (germline): MNHEY, SMNVEV (reference sequence). The germline V and J ends were trimmed by 4 bases and 2 bases, with 13 bases remaining between them. The CDR3 DNA follows: TGTGCCAGCAGTTCTCCCTCGCGGGACACAGATACGCAGTATTTT. Residues: CASSSPSRDTDTQYF.

This clone was seen more than once but under ten times. V gene TRBV5-1 combines with J gene TRBJ2-2, with D unclear. Germline V gene sequence: CDR1 SGHRS, CDR2 YFSETQ. The CDR3 has 16 residues. V lost 1 base, J lost 1 base, and 11 bases lay in between. The CDR3 region is CASSLPRTENTGELFF. DNA of the CDR3: TGCGCCAGCAGCTTGCCCAGGACGGAGAACACCGGGGAGCTGTTTTTT. Together with reference TRBV5-1 and TRBJ2-2, the CDR3 gives the full variable domain: KAGVTQTPRYLIKTRGQQVTLSCSPISGHRSVSWYQQTPGQGLQFLFEYFSETQRNKGNFPGRFSGRQFSNSRSEMNVSTLELGDSALYLCASSLPRTENTGELFFGEGSRLTVL.

V usage is TRBV5-6 and J usage is TRBJ2-1; no clear D. The CDR3 has 12 residues. V gave up 0 bases and J gave up 10 bases, with 8 bases separating them. Germline assignment: CDR1 SGHDT and CDR2 YYEEEE. In DNA form, the CDR3 reads TGTGCCAGCAGCTTGGTTGTAGAAGAGCAGTTCTTC. Translated: CASSLVVEEQFF.

The chain combines TRBV6-2 or TRBV6-3 with TRBJ2-3, with TRBD2 identical over 9 bases. This CDR3 is built from 18 residues. Germline loops: CDR1 MNHEY, CDR2 SVGEGT. V trimming: 0 bases; J trimming: 4 bases; junction bases outside the gene matches: 11. The DNA of the CDR3 is TGTGCCAGCAGTTACTCGAAGGGGTTAGCGGGGGAGGCAGATACGCAGTATTTT. This codes for CASSYSKGLAGEADTQYF.

The chain combines TRBV5-1 with TRBJ2-7; D unclear. The V end lost 3 bases, the J end lost 3 bases, and 16 bases lay between the germline ends. CDR1 is SGHRS and CDR2 is YFSETQ in the germline V gene. The CDR3 runs to 15 residues. The CDR3 spells CASSSDTDTYYEQYF. CDR3 nucleotides: TGCGCCAGCAGCTCGGATACTGACACATACTACGAGCAGTACTTC.

The rearrangement links TRBV3-1 (or the pseudogene TRBV3-2) to TRBJ2-7, with TRBD2 identical over 9 bases. This CDR3 comprises 16 residues. Germline V gene data show CDR1 as LGHDT and CDR2 as YNNKEL (reference sequence). Germline trimming cut 2 bases from V and 3 bases from J; bases unmatched to any gene: 8. In nucleotides, the CDR3 is TGTGCCAGCAGCCAAAGGGGGAGCGGGAGGTTCTACGAGCAGTACTTC. Protein sequence: CASSQRGSGRFYEQYF.

This clone was seen only once. The chain recombines TRBV6-5 with TRBJ1-1; 11 bases match TRBD1. CDR3 length: 14 amino acids. The V and J ends lost 5 bases and 5 bases, in that order; junction bases with no gene match: 4. Germline V CDR1 and CDR2: MNHEY, SVGAGI. As DNA, the CDR3 is TGTGCCAGCAGTCCATGGGACAGGGGGACTGAAGCTTTCTTT. Translated, it gives CASSPWDRGTEAFF.

This clone was seen a single time. V is TRBV5-1 and J is TRBJ1-1; D might be TRBD1 (5 bases). The CDR3 contains 14 residues. Germline CDR1 reads SGHRS; CDR2 reads YFSETQ. Trimming left V 0 bases short and J 5 bases short, with 11 bases between. The CDR3 sequence: CASSLERGRTEAFF. CDR3 in DNA: TGCGCCAGCAGCTTGGAGCGGGGGAGGACTGAAGCTTTCTTT.

In nucleotides, the CDR3 is TGTGCCAGCAGCTTAGATCAGGTGGGGGACAGTGTTCCCCTCCACTTT. This encodes CASSLDQVGDSVPLHF. The chain recombines TRBV11-2 with TRBJ1-6; 7 positions agree with TRBD1. The trim removed 0 bases at V and 13 bases at J, leaving 12 bases unmatched. The CDR3 contains 16 residues. Germline CDR1 is SGHAT and CDR2 is FQNNGV.